This passage covers 22 T cell receptor beta chains from one sample sequenced in a study of CXCR3-negative and CXCR3-positive naive CD8 T cells. Study results and limitations: CXCR3-positive naive cells had TRB CDR3s that were more hydrophobic than CXCR3-negative naive cells had.

For these receptors, no antigen is known. All TRB cDNA libraries came from 5' RACE performed with UMI labels. Each CDR3 protein gets one entry in TCRdb, which reprocessed the 5' RACE reads and gives no DNA. The sample data list tens of thousands of distinct CDR3 sequences. The sample was naive CXCR3+ CD8+ T cells from blood. Documented subset: CD45RO-CCR7+CD27+CD95- naive CD8+ T cells expressing CXCR3 (TNR3+). These receptor sequences come from a human donor in good health. Some clones in this sample may be carry-over from other donors' samples.

The V call is TRBV28, the J call TRBJ1-1; TCRdb's D call, TRBD1, is unchecked because there is no DNA. The CDR3 runs to 15 residues. In germline, CDR1 is MDHEN, CDR2 SYDVKM. CDR3 in amino acids: CASSLLQGQGTEAFF.

In terms of frequency, this clonotype is medium-sized. The genes are TRBV7-6 and TRBJ1-2; TCRdb selects TRBD1, and the lack of DNA leaves this call unchecked. The CDR3 covers 14 residues. Looked up from germline, CDR1 is SGHVS and CDR2 is FNYEAQ. Here the CDR3 reads CASSPKGANYGYTF.

The chain is built from TRBV6-5 and TRBJ2-7; TCRdb gives TRBD2 as the D gene, but with no DNA this cannot be confirmed. CDR3 length: 15 amino acids. Germline CDR1 and CDR2: MNHEY and SVGAGI. The CDR3 here is CASSYATSGVHEQYF.

V gene TRBV29-1 combines with J gene TRBJ1-3; TCRdb reports TRBD1, a call that lacks DNA to check it against. In germline, CDR1 is SQVTM, CDR2 ANQGSEA. CDR3 length: 14 amino acids. CDR3 sequence: CSVVGGNSGNTIYF. The variable domain in full, completed from reference TRBV29-1 and TRBJ1-3, reads SAVISQKPSRDICQRGTSLTIQCQVDSQVTMMFWYRQQPGQSLTLIATANQGSEATYESGFVIDKFPISRPNLTFSTLTVSNMSPEDSSIYLCSVVGGNSGNTIYFGEGSWLTVV.

The V and J genes are TRBV29-1 and TRBJ1-1; TCRdb gives TRBD1 as the D gene, but with no DNA this cannot be confirmed. Germline CDR1 reads SQVTM; CDR2 reads ANQGSEA. The CDR3 sequence is 12 residues long. The CDR3 loop is CSVEDRGTEAFF.

The chain employs TRBV6-1 and TRBJ1-1. The CDR3 sequence is 14 residues long. Germline loops: CDR1 MNHNS, CDR2 SASEGT. The chain's CDR3 is CASSEADENTEAFF.

The rearrangement uses TRBV29-1 and TRBJ2-3; as DNA is missing, the TRBD2 call by TCRdb cannot be tested. Germline CDR1 reads SQVTM; CDR2 reads ANQGSEA. The CDR3 contains 15 residues. The CDR3 region is CSVLTEAGSTDTQYF.

This sequence joins TRBV29-1 and TRBJ2-1; TCRdb's D call, TRBD1, is unchecked because there is no DNA. CDR3 length: 15 residues. From germline, CDR1 is SQVTM and CDR2 ANQGSEA. The chain's CDR3 is CSVEVRGARFDEQFF.

The rearrangement joins TRBV12-3 or TRBV12-4 to TRBJ2-3; TCRdb selects TRBD2, and the lack of DNA leaves this call unchecked. The CDR3 runs 16 residues. CDR3 residues: CASSPLSGGAPDTQYF.

The chain uses TRBV24-1 and TRBJ2-5; TCRdb lists TRBD1, though no DNA is available to test this call. Germline V gene sequence: CDR1 KGHDR, CDR2 SFDVKD. CDR3 size: 13 residues. The CDR3 sequence is CATRPTGEETQYF.

The CDR3 loop is CASSLSSAGELFF. J is TRBJ2-2 and V is TRBV27; TCRdb reports TRBD2, a call that lacks DNA to check it against. From germline, CDR1 is MNHEY and CDR2 SMNVEV (reference sequence). The CDR3 contains 13 residues.

This chain uses TRBV5-1 with TRBJ2-7; TCRdb outputs TRBD1, but without DNA this stays unchecked. Germline V gene lookup returns CDR1 SGHRS and CDR2 YFSETQ. CDR3 length: 16 residues. The CDR3 sequence is CASSLPVDREIYEQYF.

The chain has TRBV12-3 or TRBV12-4 and TRBJ1-5; TCRdb returns TRBD1, unconfirmable since there is no DNA. This CDR3 is 14 amino acids long. CDR3: CASSSGTGNQPQHF.

This sequence joins TRBV6-2 or TRBV6-3 and TRBJ2-1; there is no DNA to check the TCRdb D call of TRBD2. CDR3 length equals 15 residues. Germline V CDR1 and CDR2: MNHEY, SVGEGT. CDR3 amino acids: CASTQGTSGGNEQFF.

The rearrangement uses TRBV5-1 and TRBJ2-1. The CDR3 spans 15 residues. The germline V gene encodes CDR1 SGHRS and CDR2 YFSETQ. The CDR3 protein is CASGDPLIRVGEQFF. Full variable domain (outside the CDR3, taken from reference TRBV5-1 and TRBJ2-1): KAGVTQTPRYLIKTRGQQVTLSCSPISGHRSVSWYQQTPGQGLQFLFEYFSETQRNKGNFPGRFSGRQFSNSRSEMNVSTLELGDSALYLCASGDPLIRVGEQFFGPGTRLTVL.

This chain connects TRBV28 to TRBJ1-3. The CDR3 spans 14 residues. CDR1 is MDHEN, CDR2 SYDVKM, per germline. This CDR3 is CAIVDVGSGNTIYF. Variable domain in full (rest from reference TRBV28 and TRBJ1-3): DVKVTQSSRYLVKRTGEKVFLECVQDMDHENMFWYRQDPGLGLRLIYFSYDVKMKEKGDIPEGYSVSREKKERFSLILESASTNQTSMYLCAIVDVGSGNTIYFGEGSWLTVV.

The chain joins TRBV12-3 or TRBV12-4 to TRBJ2-7; TCRdb gives TRBD1 as the D gene, but with no DNA this cannot be confirmed. The length of the CDR3 is 17 residues. CDR3 in amino acids: CASSFPGQPGVAYEQYF.

V and J are TRBV28 and TRBJ2-7; TCRdb reports TRBD1, a call that lacks DNA to check it against. The CDR3 sequence is 15 residues long. In germline, CDR1 is MDHEN, CDR2 SYDVKM. The CDR3 sequence: CASTDPRVSSYEQYF.

The genes are TRBV9 and TRBJ2-5; TCRdb returns TRBD1, unconfirmable since there is no DNA. The CDR3 has 15 amino acids. Germline loops: CDR1 SGDLS, CDR2 YYNGEE. Here the CDR3 reads CASSVAGGAGETQYF.

The rearrangement joins TRBV6-5 to TRBJ2-7; TCRdb indicates TRBD1, and absent DNA this call remains unverified. In germline, CDR1 is MNHEY, CDR2 SVGAGI. This CDR3 comprises 13 residues. CDR3 residues: CASSPGYSYEQYF.

The J gene is TRBJ1-5, the V gene TRBV6-5; TCRdb gives TRBD1 as the D gene, but with no DNA this cannot be confirmed. Germline CDR1 reads MNHEY; CDR2 reads SVGAGI. The length of the CDR3 is 13 residues. This chain's CDR3 is CASSYGGGQPQHF.

The V call is TRBV29-1, the J call TRBJ2-1; the D call from TCRdb, TRBD2, cannot be confirmed without DNA. The length of the CDR3 is 13 residues. From germline, CDR1 is SQVTM and CDR2 ANQGSEA. The CDR3 here is CSVDEPANNEQFF.